The source of this T cell receptor beta chain is a study of T cells in Graves' hyperthyroidism and ophthalmopathy (dated by TCRdb to between 2019 and 2020). The study in broad terms: Peripheral blood was sampled at the time of initial diagnosis, prior to any treatment. A discovery cohort of 95 to 100 patients, 43 with Graves' ophthalmopathy and approximately 57 with stable Graves' hyperthyroidism, was used to find distinguishing TCR V-J signatures. Whether ophthalmopathy could be predicted prospectively was tested in an independent validation cohort made up of about 20 hyperthyroidism patients plus 17 patients who later progressed to ophthalmopathy. The approximately 95 discovery patients were divided at random into training and test sets in a 7:3 ratio. In addition, the study compared T-cell repertoires in thyroid tissue and in blood from roughly six Graves' hyperthyroidism patients. Following sampling, methimazole starting at 30 mg daily was given to hyperthyroidism patients, and high-dose intravenous methylprednisolone was given to ophthalmopathy patients. The paper reports TCR Vbeta CDR3 sequencing of 130 to 150 peripheral blood samples: 43 ophthalmopathy, roughly 80 hyperthyroidism and roughly 17 progressor patients. The paper as a whole reports these results and caveats: Most expanded thyroid clonotypes (frequency above 0.001) were also detected in blood, suggesting blood repertoires may reflect thyroid immune responses. No statistical method was used to fix the sample size in advance, and group allocation was not hidden from the investigators. A model built on a 13 V-J signature distinguished ophthalmopathy from stable hyperthyroidism, reaching about 88% sensitivity and 81.08% specificity in cross-validation and 80%/75% in testing. In validation, the model predicted progression to ophthalmopathy with around 71% sensitivity and 72.22% specificity, a median of about six months before onset.

Amplification of TCR beta CDR3 regions was carried out from RNA transcripts. For the first round of RT-PCR on the TCR CDR3, the HTBI primer set was used together with the Qiagen OneStep RT-PCR kit. Libraries were constructed in a second round of multiplex PCR, after which size selection and purification were carried out. The libraries were sequenced on an Illumina HiSeq2000 using paired-end 100 bp reads. Concerning the study's data processing: SOAPnuke was used to process the raw data, throwing out any read that contained adapters or uncalled bases, had a mean Phred below 15, or lacked an exact constant-primer or identifier match. High-quality paired reads were merged using COPE v1.2.5, and each unique nucleotide sequence was defined as a clonotype. MiTCR v1.1 was used to align clonotypes to the IMGT TRBV, TRBD and TRBJ reference segments. The analysis was restricted to V-J combinations with a frequency above 0.0001, which together covered 99.2% of the repertoires. A TCS score was defined as the ratio of F50 (clonal expansion) to E x V (chaos), with BLOSUM62-based TCRdist applied between CDR3 peptides within each V-J. Welch's t-statistics and random forest reduced 500 to 650 V-J features to 10 to 15, which were used in a naive Bayes classifier (R e1071). TCRdb reprocessed the public reads (quality trimming at Q25 with fastp, clone calling with MiXCR) and kept in-frame beta chains. Rows with one shared CDR3 protein collapse into an entry with the most common genes and DNA. It is TCRdb's table, rather than the study itself, that gives the V and J calls and clone size. Across this sample there are about 500,000 distinct CDR3 sequences, with roughly 15% seen only once. The ten largest clones add up to 25% to 30% of the sample.

This clonotype has more than one count but fewer than ten. Its target antigen remains unknown. It has no much larger one-base neighbor in the sample; base qualities were not kept. Trimmed from V: 1 base; trimmed from J: 6 bases; junction bases lacking a gene match: 4. CDR1 and CDR2 (MNHEY, SMNVEV) derive from the germline V gene (reference sequence). The CDR3, from cysteine to phenylalanine, totals 14 residues. Only the CDR3 portion is preserved as DNA: 42 bases, with reading frame beginning at the first base. In the ophthalmopathy patients, disease was moderately to severely active, with a Clinical Activity Score of 3 or more, a NOSPECS grade of 4 or more, and a duration of less than 3 months. The study excluded patients with uncontrolled infections, other autoimmune diseases, pregnancy or lactation. Diagnoses relied on clinical symptoms, serum thyroxine and TRAb, thyroid ultrasound and orbital computed tomography. Ficoll-Paque density gradient centrifugation was used to isolate PBMCs from about 9 ml of fresh peripheral blood. Total RNA was extracted with Trizol reagent, and quality was checked on an Agilent 2100 Bioanalyzer.

The TCR was taken from a woman between 25 and 40 years old with Graves' ophthalmopathy. The chain couples TRBV27 to TRBJ2-7; TRBD2 matches 9 bases in the middle. The sequencing input was blood. The DNA reads as follows: TGTGCCAGCAGTTTATATCGGACTAGCGTCGAGCAGTACTTC. Protein translation: CASSLYRTSVEQYF.